This passage covers 19 T cell receptor beta chains from one sample sequenced in a study of blood T cell repertoires in COVID-19. TCRdb's copy holds only in-frame clones and misses some; the assay was immunoSEQ multiplex PCR. Among roughly 200,000 clones listed, approximately 91% were seen once. Sequencing was done on a sample of peripheral blood. The origin of the receptors is a man aged 50 or older with COVID-19, enrolled during active disease.

The rearrangement joins TRBV3-1 (or the pseudogene TRBV3-2) to TRBJ2-2; D call uncertain. V dropped 1 base and J dropped 3 bases, with 15 bases sitting between them. CDR3 length: 17 amino acids. Germline V CDR1 and CDR2: LGHDT, YNNKEL (reference sequence). The CDR3 is CASSQVSPKRDTGELFF. The CDR3 region has the DNA TGTGCCAGCAGCCAAGTTTCGCCCAAAAGAGACACCGGGGAGCTGTTTTTT.

V usage is TRBV15 and J usage is TRBJ1-2; 8 bases map to TRBD1. Trimming cost V 8 bases and J 8 bases; bases outside gene matches: 7. Germline assignment: CDR1 LNHNV and CDR2 YYDKDF (reference sequence). This CDR3 is 12 amino acids long. The CDR3 here is CATGQGVNGYTF. DNA of the CDR3: TGTGCCACCGGACAGGGTGTGAACGGCTACACCTTC.

This chain links TRBV6-5 with TRBJ2-1, with 10 bases lining up with TRBD2. CDR3 length: 15 residues. The V gene's germline CDR1 is MNHEY and CDR2 SVGAGI. V lost 2 bases and J lost 8; bases outside the gene matches: 6. This chain's CDR3 is CASSYVSGRVDEQFF. CDR3 bases: TGTGCCAGCAGTTACGTCAGCGGGAGGGTTGATGAGCAGTTCTTC.

The V gene is TRBV5-6, the J gene TRBJ1-2; TRBD1 aligns across 7 bases. CDR3 length: 15 amino acids. The germline CDR1 and CDR2 sequences are SGHDT and YYEEEE. J gave up 4 bases and V 2 bases, and 8 bases lay outside the gene matches. In nucleotides, the CDR3 is TGTGCCAGCAGCTTACAGACAGGGACTTTCTATGGCTACACCTTC. It specifies CASSLQTGTFYGYTF.

The chain is built from TRBV14 and TRBJ2-7, with a possible D match to TRBD2 (5 bases). Germline-derived CDR1 and CDR2 are SGHDN and FVKESK. Trimming shortened V by 4 bases and J by 6 bases, and 16 bases separated the two germline ends. The CDR3 is made up of 14 amino acids. CDR3 amino acids: CASSPRGLSSEQYF. In DNA, the CDR3 is TGTGCCAGCAGCCCCCGCGGGCTTAGTTCCGAGCAGTACTTC.

The chain recombines TRBV11-2 with TRBJ2-7; 10 bases are a match to TRBD1. V lost 5 bases and J lost 7; bases outside the gene matches: 8. Germline lookup yields CDR1 SGHAT and CDR2 FQNNGV. The CDR3 sequence is 14 residues long. DNA for the CDR3: TGTGCCAGCAGCATTAGGGACAGGGGACGGGAGCAGTACTTC. Its protein is CASSIRDRGREQYF.

This clone was seen just once. The genes are TRBV27 and TRBJ1-5, with D hard to call. CDR3 size: 14 residues. Germline CDR1 MNHEY, CDR2 SMNVEV (reference sequence). V dropped 5 bases and J dropped 5 bases, with 13 bases sitting between them. The CDR3 reads CASSLEASHQPQHF. Written as DNA, the CDR3 is TGTGCCAGCAGTCTCGAGGCGAGCCATCAGCCCCAGCATTTT.

The chain has TRBV7-6 and TRBJ2-3; TRBD1 agrees at 7 bases. The CDR3 loop spans 15 amino acids. V shed 2 bases and J 4 bases; nucleotides not matched to a gene: 6. The V gene's germline CDR1 is SGHVS and CDR2 FNYEAQ. The CDR3 DNA reads as TGTGCCAGCAGCTTATTAGGGGGCCTTTCAGATACGCAGTATTTT. Its protein product is CASSLLGGLSDTQYF.

V usage is TRBV6-5 and J usage is TRBJ1-1; no reliable D call. CDR3 length: 13 amino acids. The V gene's germline CDR1 is MNHEY and CDR2 SVGAGI. Between the trimmed V and J ends, which lost 4 bases and 7 bases, there was a span of 13 bases. CDR3 DNA sequence: TGTGCCAGCAGTTCAACTAGAGGACGTGAAGCTTTCTTT. Encoded protein: CASSSTRGREAFF.

This clone was recorded once. The chain is built from TRBV24-1 and TRBJ2-2; 11 bases are shared with TRBD1. The CDR3 runs 16 residues. After removal of 9 bases from V and 0 bases from J, the junction contained 5 bases not matched to a gene. In germline, CDR1 is KGHDR, CDR2 SFDVKD. The CDR3 spells CATAGTGGPNTGELFF. The CDR3 coding sequence is TGTGCCACCGCCGGGACAGGGGGACCGAACACCGGGGAGCTGTTTTTT.

This chain joins TRBV19 and TRBJ1-2, with 9 bases fitting TRBD1. The CDR3 loop spans 14 amino acids. The trim removed 4 bases at V and 4 bases at J, leaving 4 bases unmatched. CDR1 LNHDA and CDR2 SQIVND come from the germline V gene (reference sequence). DNA of the CDR3: TGTGCCAGTAGTACCTCGACAGGGGGCTATGGCTACACCTTC. Amino acids: CASSTSTGGYGYTF.

This chain uses TRBV9 with TRBJ1-2; D not certain. The V end was cut by 4 bases, the J end by 5 bases, with 18 bases between. The CDR3 consists of 15 residues. Germline CDR1 reads SGDLS; CDR2 reads YYNGEE. CDR3 loop: CASSQDPTAGYGYTF. CDR3 nucleotide sequence: TGTGCCAGCAGCCAAGACCCGACGGCGGGGTATGGCTACACCTTC.

V gene TRBV28 combines with J gene TRBJ2-4, with 9 bases matching TRBD1. Trimming removed 6 bases from V and 0 bases from J; junction bases left unmatched: 6. Germline CDR1 is MDHEN and CDR2 is SYDVKM. The CDR3 loop spans 16 amino acids. In nucleotides, the CDR3 is TGTGCCAGCAGGGCGGGACAGGGACTAGCCAAAAACATTCAGTACTTC. Protein product: CASRAGQGLAKNIQYF.

V usage is TRBV6-1 and J usage is TRBJ2-3; D perhaps matches TRBD2 (5 bases). Germline-derived CDR1 and CDR2 are MNHNS and SASEGT. The CDR3 is 17 amino acids. Trimming cost V 2 bases and J 3 bases, with 18 bases left between them. The CDR3 protein is CASSEWGEVLSTDTQYF. As DNA, the CDR3 is TGTGCCAGCAGTGAATGGGGAGAGGTCTTATCTACAGATACGCAGTATTTT.

The chain joins TRBV4-3 to TRBJ2-7; no reliable D call. CDR3 length: 15 residues. The ends were cut back, 2 bases at V and 3 bases at J, with 14 bases in the middle. Germline-derived CDR1 and CDR2 are LGHNA and YSLEER. CDR3: CASSQSAGPDYEQYF. In nucleotides, the CDR3 is TGCGCCAGCAGCCAAAGTGCAGGTCCAGACTACGAGCAGTACTTC.

The sample holds one count of this clone. The chain combines TRBV10-3 with TRBJ1-1, with D perhaps matching TRBD1 (6 bases). The CDR3 is 16 amino acids. Trimming stripped 2 bases from V and 6 bases from J, with 19 bases between. Germline CDR1 is ENHRY and CDR2 is SYGVKD. The CDR3 here is CAISERRGGKMAEAFF. The CDR3 nucleotides are TGTGCCATCAGTGAGCGAAGGGGGGGGAAGATGGCTGAAGCTTTCTTT.

The chain carries TRBV5-1 and TRBJ2-2, with 7 bases aligning to TRBD1. The J segment lost 5 bases and the V segment lost 2 bases, leaving 6 bases of the junction unmatched. The CDR3 is 15 amino acids. Germline CDR1 is SGHRS and CDR2 is YFSETQ. CDR3 region: CASSLTRQGTGELFF. CDR3 DNA: TGCGCCAGCAGCTTAACAAGACAGGGTACCGGGGAGCTGTTTTTT.

The genes are TRBV14 and TRBJ1-1; D is unclear. V was pared by 1 base and J by 1 base, with 7 bases between. The CDR3 sequence is 14 residues long. Germline lookup yields CDR1 SGHDN and CDR2 FVKESK. The CDR3 region has the DNA TGTGCCAGCAGCCAAGTGCGATCGAACACTGAAGCTTTCTTT. It specifies CASSQVRSNTEAFF.

This rearrangement joins TRBV28 to TRBJ1-2; D possibly corresponds to TRBD1 (6 bases). V was clipped by 8 bases and J by 4 bases, with 14 bases between them. CDR3 length equals 13 residues. Germline loops: CDR1 MDHEN, CDR2 SYDVKM. CDR3 coding DNA: TGTGCCAGCCGACCAACAGGGAGCTATGGCTACACCTTC. Protein sequence: CASRPTGSYGYTF.